This T cell receptor (beta chain) was sequenced during a study of blood T cell repertoires in COVID-19. On the study more broadly: COVID-19 samples, acute and convalescent, were from the United States, Italy and Spain.

The Seattle patients joined while their infection was active and were tracked longitudinally afterward. The V end was cut by 2 bases, the J end by 4 bases, with 3 bases between. The CDR3 runs to 13 residues. Germline lookup yields CDR1 SGHVS and CDR2 FNYEAQ. Original analysis: Nucleated cell number was recorded as an estimate derived from reference gene primer amplification. Sequencing was performed with immunoSEQ multiplex PCR; in TCRdb, only in-frame clones are kept and a portion is missing. V, J and clone size are taken as reported in that table, and D and trimming were inferred from the DNA itself. This sample carries about 160,000 clones, 79% of them seen once, and the ten largest clones take around 8.1%.

The chain links TRBV7-6 to TRBJ1-6, with D unclear. This clonotype was obtained from a woman aged 60-75 years with COVID-19, enrolled during active disease. The sequenced material came from peripheral blood. CDR3 nucleotides: TGTGCCAGCAGCTTACAGTATAATTCACCCCTCCACTTT. This codes for CASSLQYNSPLHF.